This T cell receptor (beta chain) was captured in a study of T cell responses to AZD1222 COVID-19 vaccine. Only in-frame clones appear in the TCRdb table, and some are missing; sequencing was by immunoSEQ multiplex PCR. The sample has roughly 69,000 clones, 80% seen once. Concerning this clone itself: Its antigen is unknown.

Germline assignment: CDR1 SGHRS and CDR2 YFSETQ. This CDR3 has 14 residues. Between the trimmed V and J ends, which lost 6 bases and 0 bases, there was a span of 12 bases. Overall study findings and caveats: Vaccine-associated CD4 TCRs spanned spike, dominant at 160-218 and 743-854.

The sample was peripheral blood, taken 28 days after the second AZD1222 dose. V gene TRBV5-1 combines with J gene TRBJ1-1; D perhaps matches TRBD1 (6 bases). This TCR was recovered from an adult who received the AZD1222 COVID-19 vaccine. DNA for the CDR3: TGCGCCAGCAACGTACAGGGTATGAACACTGAAGCTTTCTTT. This translates into CASNVQGMNTEAFF.